This T cell receptor (beta chain) emerged from a study of shared clonotypes between healthy human individuals. Study-wide background: CD4 naive cells filled three plates per donor, CD4 memory three, CD8 naive two and CD8 memory one. Study results and limitations: Against clonotypes common to all four donors, non-shared ones had lower generation probabilities. Four donors had about 5% of their naive CD4 clonotypes in common.

The assay was immunoSEQ multiplex PCR, and TCRdb's table has in-frame clones only and misses some. Seen here are about 2 million clones, less than 95% observed once, and the top ten hold roughly 1%. Naive CD8 cells were CD45RO-negative, positively selected for CCR7, excluding terminally differentiated effector memory CD45RA+ cells. About this clone itself: Its specificity is not known. Additional DNA sequences in this sample encode the identical CDR3.

Specimen: naive CD8+ T cells sorted from blood. The TCR sequence derives from a man younger than 35 in good health.

CDR3 sequence (DNA): TGTGCCAGCAGTTACTCGACAGGGGAGGTGAATGAAAAACTGTTTTTT. This codes for CASSYSTGEVNEKLFF. The chain carries TRBV6-5 and TRBJ1-4; 8 bases agree with TRBD1. CDR3 size: 16 residues. With V trimmed by 0 bases and J by 5 bases, 5 bases remained unmatched. Germline lookup yields CDR1 MNHEY and CDR2 SVGAGI.